The 23 T cell receptor beta chains listed next were all sequenced from one sample in a study of blood T cell repertoires in COVID-19. The repertoire was sequenced with immunoSEQ multiplex PCR; TCRdb's copy has only in-frame clones and lacks some. The table records around 100,000 clones, 89% of them present only once. Sequenced material: peripheral blood. The receptors stem from a woman aged 55-69 years with acute or convalescent COVID-19.

The V gene is TRBV7-9, the J gene TRBJ2-6; no definite D call. V lost 5 bases and J 0 bases, leaving 11 bases between the germline ends. The CDR3 contains 16 residues. Germline CDR1 and CDR2: SEHNR and FQNEAQ (reference sequence). The CDR3 sequence is CASSAIHHSGANVLTF. The CDR3 DNA reads TGTGCCAGCAGCGCAATACACCACTCTGGGGCCAACGTCCTGACTTTC.

The chain links TRBV10-3 to TRBJ1-4, with 8 bases lining up with TRBD1. Looked up from germline, CDR1 is ENHRY and CDR2 is SYGVKD. This CDR3 spans 14 amino acids. The junction had 0 bases not matched to a gene; V was cut back by 2 bases and J by 4 bases. The CDR3 region is CAISEGQGNEKLFF. As DNA, the CDR3 is TGTGCCATCAGTGAGGGACAGGGTAATGAAAAACTGTTTTTT.

Turning to this clone: Other DNA sequences in this sample translate to the same CDR3. The V gene is TRBV24-1, the J gene TRBJ2-2; 9 positions agree with TRBD1. CDR3 size: 16 residues. The V and J ends lost 3 bases and 6 bases, in that order; junction bases with no gene match: 7. Germline CDR1 KGHDR, CDR2 SFDVKD. Here the CDR3 DNA reads TGTGCCACCAGTGATCCGGGACAGGGCCGTTCCGGGGAGCTGTTTTTT. Translated: CATSDPGQGRSGELFF.

J is TRBJ2-1 and V is TRBV19; 9 bases align to TRBD2. CDR1 and CDR2 (germline): LNHDA, SQIVND (reference sequence). Trimming removed 0 bases from V and 6 bases from J; junction bases left unmatched: 6. The CDR3 spans 16 residues. In nucleotides, the CDR3 is TGTGCCAGTAGTATAGATAGGGCGGGAGGGAGCAATGAGCAGTTCTTC. Its translation is CASSIDRAGGSNEQFF.

The chain recombines TRBV19 with TRBJ1-4; TRBD1 is a possible D gene (6 bases). Germline V gene sequence: CDR1 LNHDA, CDR2 SQIVND (reference sequence). This CDR3 contains 15 residues. V lost 5 bases and J 4 bases, leaving 14 bases between the germline ends. The CDR3 sequence is CASSLSTGLNEKLFF. The CDR3 DNA reads as TGTGCCAGTAGTCTTTCGACAGGCCTTAATGAAAAACTGTTTTTT. Variable domain in full (rest from reference TRBV19 and TRBJ1-4): DGGITQSPKYLFRKEGQNVTLSCEQNLNHDAMYWYRQDPGQGLRLIYYSQIVNDFQKGDIAEGYSVSREKKESFPLTVTSAQKNPTAFYLCASSLSTGLNEKLFFGSGTQLSVL.

The chain recombines TRBV5-8 with TRBJ1-3; TRBD1 might be the D (5 bases). CDR3 length: 15 amino acids. V lost 5 bases and J lost 0, with 12 bases in between. Germline CDR1 SGHTS, CDR2 YDEGEE. Written as DNA, the CDR3 is TGTGCCAGCAGTACGACAGTTATCTCTGGAAACACCATATATTTT. Residues: CASSTTVISGNTIYF.

The CDR3 loop reads CSAKGGPNTEAFF. CDR3 bases: TGCAGCGCGAAGGGGGGGCCGAACACTGAAGCTTTCTTT. This rearrangement joins TRBV29-1 to TRBJ1-1; D possibly corresponds to TRBD1 (6 bases). Germline CDR1 SQVTM, CDR2 ANQGSEA. Trimming pared 7 bases from V and 1 base from J, leaving 13 bases between. The CDR3 runs 13 residues. The whole variable domain, remainder taken from reference TRBV29-1 and TRBJ1-1, is SAVISQKPSRDICQRGTSLTIQCQVDSQVTMMFWYRQQPGQSLTLIATANQGSEATYESGFVIDKFPISRPNLTFSTLTVSNMSPEDSSIYLCSAKGGPNTEAFFGQGTRLTVV.

The chain links TRBV4-1 to TRBJ2-3, with 9 positions matching TRBD1. With 3 bases clipped from V and 4 bases from J, the junction kept 5 bases outside the gene matches. The CDR3 spans 15 residues. Germline V gene sequence: CDR1 MGHRA, CDR2 YSYEKL. CDR3 DNA: TGCGCCAGCAGCCACCCGGGACAGGGATCAGATACGCAGTATTTT. It is translated as CASSHPGQGSDTQYF.

A single count supports this clone. V usage is TRBV7-9 and J usage is TRBJ2-2; tentative D call: TRBD1 (5 bases). Between the trimmed V and J ends, which lost 5 bases and 1 base, there was a span of 11 bases. This CDR3 has 15 residues. CDR1 SEHNR and CDR2 FQNEAQ come from the germline V gene (reference sequence). CDR3 sequence: CASSPWGRNTGELFF. DNA for the CDR3: TGTGCCAGCAGCCCCTGGGGCAGGAACACCGGGGAGCTGTTTTTT. The complete variable domain, with remaining parts taken from reference TRBV7-9 and TRBJ2-2, reads DTGVSQNPRHKITKRGQNVTFRCDPISEHNRLYWYRQTLGQGPEFLTYFQNEAQLEKSRLLSDRFSAERPKGSFSTLEIQRTEQGDSAMYLCASSPWGRNTGELFFGEGSRLTVL.

This chain joins TRBV28 and TRBJ1-2; 7 bases align to TRBD1. After removal of 5 bases from V and 3 bases from J, the junction contained 6 bases not matched to a gene. The V gene's germline CDR1 is MDHEN and CDR2 SYDVKM. There are 14 residues in the CDR3. The CDR3 here is CASSPTGADYGYTF. The CDR3 bases are TGTGCCAGCAGTCCAACAGGGGCGGACTATGGCTACACCTTC.

The chain's CDR3 is CASSQPQGYGYTF. The CDR3 bases are TGTGCCAGCAGCCAACCGCAGGGCTATGGCTACACCTTC. The chain has TRBV3-1 (or the pseudogene TRBV3-2) and TRBJ1-2, with D perhaps matching TRBD1 (5 bases). V lost 2 bases and J lost 4, with 8 bases in between. This CDR3 region has 13 residues. Germline V gene lookup returns CDR1 LGHDT and CDR2 YNNKEL (reference sequence).

The chain has TRBV27 and TRBJ2-1, with 9 positions matching TRBD2. With 5 bases clipped from V and 4 bases from J, the junction kept 12 bases outside the gene matches. The germline V gene has CDR1 MNHEY and CDR2 SMNVEV (reference sequence). The CDR3 consists of 17 residues. CDR3 in DNA: TGTGCCAGCAGTGTCTCACCGGGACTAGCTGTTTACAATGAGCAGTTCTTC. Encoded protein: CASSVSPGLAVYNEQFF.

This sequence joins TRBV19 and TRBJ1-2; 7 nucleotides agree with TRBD1. V was clipped by 10 bases and J by 5 bases; unmatched bases: 16. Germline loops: CDR1 LNHDA, CDR2 SQIVND (reference sequence). The CDR3 length is 15 residues. In DNA form, the CDR3 reads TGTGCCAAAGAACGGGACAGTCAGGGAAGGTATGGCTACACCTTC. Translation gives CAKERDSQGRYGYTF.

CDR3 sequence reads: CASSLLSSYNEQFF. The DNA of the CDR3 is TGTGCCAGCAGCCTCCTCTCCTCCTACAATGAGCAGTTCTTC. The chain has TRBV3-1 (or the pseudogene TRBV3-2) and TRBJ2-1; no reliable D call. The V end lost 4 bases, the J end lost 0 bases, and 7 bases lay between the germline ends. The CDR3 totals 14 residues. CDR1 and CDR2 from the germline V gene are LGHDT and YNNKEL (reference sequence).

This clone was observed a few times. The chain is built from TRBV30 and TRBJ2-3, with 16 bases fitting TRBD2. Looked up from germline, CDR1 is GTSNPN and CDR2 is SVGIG (reference sequence). CDR3 length: 21 amino acids. V dropped 4 bases and J dropped 5; count of bases not matched to a gene: 21. CDR3 coding DNA: TGTGCCTGGAATCGATTCCTAACCCCTGGGACTAGCGGGAGGGCCAAAGATACGCAGTATTTT. It encodes CAWNRFLTPGTSGRAKDTQYF.

The chain couples TRBV5-1 to TRBJ2-1, with 7 bases fitting TRBD2. J was trimmed by 6 bases and V by 7 bases; bases with no gene match: 13. The CDR3 covers 15 residues. Germline CDR1 and CDR2: SGHRS and YFSETQ. The CDR3 DNA reads TGCGCCAGCTCCTTCGGCGGGAGTCCCTCCAATGAGCAGTTCTTC. It encodes CASSFGGSPSNEQFF.

The rearrangement uses TRBV3-1 (or the pseudogene TRBV3-2) and TRBJ1-5; D is uncertain. Trimming cost V 1 base and J 2 bases, with 9 bases left between them. Germline CDR1 LGHDT, CDR2 YNNKEL (reference sequence). The CDR3 extends over 15 amino acids. For the CDR3, the DNA is TGTGCCAGCAGCCAAGGACGGAGGCGCAATCAGCCCCAGCATTTT. This translates into CASSQGRRRNQPQHF.

This sequence joins TRBV30 and TRBJ2-3; D remains unclear. Germline CDR1 and CDR2: GTSNPN and SVGIG (reference sequence). V was clipped by 3 bases and J by 2 bases, with 9 bases between them. This CDR3 spans 13 amino acids. The CDR3 coding sequence is TGTGCCTGGAGCCCCGACACCACAGATACGCAGTATTTT. The encoded protein is CAWSPDTTDTQYF.

CDR3 bases: TGTGCCAGCAGCCCCCGGTCGGGGGGGCAAGGAAACACCATATATTTT. It is translated as CASSPRSGGQGNTIYF. V and J are TRBV5-4 and TRBJ1-3; perhaps TRBD1 as D (6 bases). This CDR3 contains 16 residues. Trimming removed 4 bases at V and 4 bases at J, with 18 bases between. The germline gives CDR1 SGHNT, CDR2 YYREEE (reference sequence).

V is TRBV9 and J is TRBJ2-4; possible D gene TRBD2, 5 bases. There are 14 residues in the CDR3. From germline, CDR1 is SGDLS and CDR2 YYNGEE. V was trimmed by 4 bases and J by 7 bases, leaving 15 bases between them. The DNA for the CDR3 is TGTGCCAGCAGCCCAGAACTAGTCTGGAACATTCAGTACTTC. Its protein is CASSPELVWNIQYF.

The chain is built from TRBV2 and TRBJ1-1; D is undetermined. Germline lookup yields CDR1 SNHLY and CDR2 FYNNEI. The CDR3 is 14 amino acids. V was trimmed by 4 bases and J by 1 base, leaving 10 bases between them. CDR3 sequence: CASSVYRRNTEAFF. CDR3 DNA sequence: TGTGCCAGCAGTGTATACAGAAGGAACACTGAAGCTTTCTTT.

The rearrangement links TRBV28 to TRBJ1-2; D possibly corresponds to TRBD1 (6 bases). CDR1 MDHEN and CDR2 SYDVKM come from the germline V gene. V dropped 2 bases and J dropped 0 bases, with 7 bases sitting between them. The CDR3 consists of 14 residues. The CDR3 loop is CASSLGQSNYGYTF. The CDR3 region has the DNA TGTGCCAGCAGTTTAGGACAGTCTAACTATGGCTACACCTTC.

The chain is built from TRBV7-9 and TRBJ2-1; possibly TRBD2 for D (5 bases). CDR3 length: 15 amino acids. The germline V gene has CDR1 SEHNR and CDR2 FQNEAQ (reference sequence). Between the trimmed V and J ends, which lost 3 bases and 3 bases, there was a span of 12 bases. This CDR3 reads CASSLAGLFYNEQFF. CDR3 bases: TGTGCCAGCAGCTTGGCGGGCTTGTTCTACAATGAGCAGTTCTTC.